This TCR beta chain was sequenced for a study of cytomegalovirus exposure and HLA in healthy donors. As for the study in general: A previous analysis identified 95 million to 120 million unique TCR beta sequences derived from around 200 million T cells. Early released data had around 89 million unique TCRs, all coming from HLA-typed donors.

About this clone: What it binds is unknown.

PCR involved 60 Vbeta and 13 Jbeta primers. Data came from immunoSEQ multiplex PCR; TCRdb stores just in-frame clones and leaves some out. The table shows about 190,000 clones, with 65% to 90% occurring only once. General observations from the study: Productive status was seen about 90% or about 30% of the time for most TCR beta V segments in an earlier analysis. Later on, an analysis found that several of the most significant clusters appeared to be linked to common viral pathogens, which included parvovirus B19.

The J segment lost 6 bases and the V segment lost 0 bases, leaving 4 bases of the junction unmatched. There are 15 residues in the CDR3. CDR1 is MGHRA and CDR2 is YSYEKL in the germline V gene. Sequencing was carried out using PBMCs. This TCR was sampled from a woman aged 25-40 years in good health and CMV-seronegative. V and J are TRBV4-1 and TRBJ2-1; 8 bases fit TRBD2. As DNA, the CDR3 is TGCGCCAGCAGCCAAGAACCTGGACTAGCCAATGAGCAGTTCTTC. Encoded protein: CASSQEPGLANEQFF.